This entry lists 5 T cell receptor beta chains sequenced from one sample in a study of shared clonotypes between healthy human individuals. Assay: immunoSEQ multiplex PCR; the TCRdb copy retains only in-frame clones and omits some. The sample has 2 million to 3 million clones; 90% to 95% are singletons. Material for sequencing was naive CD4+ T cells from PBMCs. Indicated subset: CD45RA+ positively selected. These receptors were obtained from a man aged 18 to 29 in good health. Some clones in this sample may be carry-over from other donors' samples.

This rearrangement joins TRBV10-3 to TRBJ2-1, with D perhaps given as TRBD1 or TRBD2 (5 bases each). The germline V gene has CDR1 ENHRY and CDR2 SYGVKD. The length of the CDR3 is 17 residues. The V end lost 0 bases, the J end lost 1 base, and 13 bases lay between the germline ends. CDR3 loop: CAISESGVADSYNEQFF. CDR3 sequence (DNA): TGTGCCATCAGTGAGTCGGGGGTAGCCGATTCCTACAATGAGCAGTTCTTC.

This chain links TRBV28 with TRBJ2-1; D may correspond to TRBD1 or TRBD2 (5 bases each). V lost 5 bases to trimming and J lost 9 bases, with 14 bases between them. In germline, CDR1 is MDHEN, CDR2 SYDVKM. The CDR3 sequence is 13 residues long. CDR3 residues: CASSEGMGFEQFF. The CDR3 DNA reads as TGTGCCAGCAGTGAGGGGATGGGGTTTGAGCAGTTCTTC.

The rearrangement uses TRBV5-5 and TRBJ1-5; D unresolved. The CDR3 length is 15 residues. The V and J ends lost 0 bases and 9 bases respectively, with 16 bases between them. Germline loops: CDR1 SGHKS, CDR2 YYEKEE (reference sequence). CDR3 in amino acids: CASSLAPTGNGPQHF. As DNA, the CDR3 is TGTGCCAGCAGCTTGGCCCCGACGGGGAATGGGCCCCAGCATTTT. The variable domain in full, with the rest retrieved from reference TRBV5-5 and TRBJ1-5, is DAGVTQSPTHLIKTRGQQVTLRCSPISGHKSVSWYQQVLGQGPQFIFQYYEKEERGRGNFPDRFSARQFPNYSSELNVNALLLGDSALYLCASSLAPTGNGPQHFGDGTRLSIL.

The chain has TRBV5-5 and TRBJ1-5; D call uncertain. This CDR3 region has 14 residues. V dropped 4 bases and J dropped 11 bases, with 19 bases sitting between them. Germline V gene sequence: CDR1 SGHKS, CDR2 YYEKEE (reference sequence). The CDR3 spells CASSLGSLAAAQHF. The DNA of the CDR3 is TGTGCCAGCAGCCTTGGTTCCTTGGCAGCAGCCCAGCATTTT.

The rearrangement uses TRBV4-2 and TRBJ2-7; TRBD1 might be the D (5 bases). Germline-derived CDR1 and CDR2 are LGHNA and YNFKEQ. V shed 4 bases and J shed 1 base, with 14 bases lying between them. The CDR3 has 15 residues. CDR3 residues: CASSRDSDRSYEQYF. CDR3 DNA sequence: TGTGCCAGCAGCCGAGACAGTGATCGTTCCTACGAGCAGTACTTC.